This T cell receptor beta chain is from a study of cytomegalovirus exposure and HLA in healthy donors. Study-wide results and caveats: For most TCR sequences rarity was the rule, although some public TCRs occurred in many donors.

With 60 Vbeta and 13 Jbeta primers, the PCR was carried out. The repertoire was sequenced with immunoSEQ multiplex PCR; TCRdb's copy has only in-frame clones and lacks some. The table shows about 40,000 clones, with 70% to 90% occurring only once. V lost 11 bases and J 0 bases, leaving 9 bases between the germline ends. This CDR3 region has 12 residues. Per germline, CDR1 SGHTA and CDR2 FQGTGA. A remark on this clone: Antigen specificity is unknown.

Sequenced material: PBMCs. The chain carries TRBV7-3 and TRBJ2-3; D is unclear. This clonotype was sampled from a woman between 40 and 50 years old in good health and CMV-seropositive. The CDR3 sequence is CASASSTDTQYF. CDR3 DNA: TGTGCCTCAGCGAGTAGCACAGATACGCAGTATTTT.